These 3 T cell receptor beta chains share one sample of origin, sequenced in a study of cytotoxic CD8 clonotypes in ibrutinib-treated CLL. Measured with immunoSEQ multiplex PCR; TCRdb has only the in-frame clones, and not every one. The sample lists 130,000 to 150,000 clones; 91% were seen once. The specimen was PBMCs, collected after 12 months of ibrutinib treatment. The receptors derive from a human donor with chronic lymphocytic leukemia.

This clone has a single count. The CDR3 DNA is TGTGCCAGCAGTTTATTTCCGGGAGGGGTCCACAATGAGCAGTTCTTC. Amino acid sequence: CASSLFPGGVHNEQFF. The rearrangement links TRBV27 to TRBJ2-1; 8 bases map to TRBD2. The CDR3 runs to 16 residues. Germline lookup yields CDR1 MNHEY and CDR2 SMNVEV (reference sequence). J gave up 5 bases and V 1 base, and 7 bases lay outside the gene matches.

The gene calls are TRBV18 and TRBJ2-5, with a tentative D call TRBD2 (6 bases). CDR1 and CDR2 (germline): KGHSH, LQKENI. The V and J ends lost 4 bases and 4 bases respectively, with 13 bases between them. This CDR3 is 14 amino acids long. CDR3 nucleotide sequence: TGTGCCAGCTCACAGTCTGCCGGGGGAGAGACCCAGTACTTC. Translation gives CASSQSAGGETQYF.

The V and J genes are TRBV2 and TRBJ2-1, with 7 nucleotides matching TRBD2. Losses at the gene ends were 0 bases for V and 7 bases for J; bases not matched to a gene: 6. The CDR3 runs to 15 residues. The V gene's germline CDR1 is SNHLY and CDR2 FYNNEI. CDR3 protein: CASSEAALGGNEQFF. CDR3 bases: TGTGCCAGCAGTGAAGCGGCTTTGGGAGGGAATGAGCAGTTCTTC.